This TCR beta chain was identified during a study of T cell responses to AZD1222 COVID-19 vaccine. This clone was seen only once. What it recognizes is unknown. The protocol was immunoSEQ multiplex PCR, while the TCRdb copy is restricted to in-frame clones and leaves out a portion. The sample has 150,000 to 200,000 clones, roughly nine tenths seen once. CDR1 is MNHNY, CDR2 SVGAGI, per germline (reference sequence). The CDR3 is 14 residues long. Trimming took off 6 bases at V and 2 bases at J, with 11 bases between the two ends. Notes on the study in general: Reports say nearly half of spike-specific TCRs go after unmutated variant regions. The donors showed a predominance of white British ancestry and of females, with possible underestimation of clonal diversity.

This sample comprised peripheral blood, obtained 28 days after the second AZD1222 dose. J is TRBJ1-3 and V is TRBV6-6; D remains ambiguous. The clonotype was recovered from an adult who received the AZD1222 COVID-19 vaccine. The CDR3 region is CASSRTDTGNTIYF. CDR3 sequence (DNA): TGTGCCAGCAGCCGTACAGATACTGGAAACACCATATATTTT.